This T cell receptor (beta chain) emerged from a study of regulatory T cells in long-lasting Graves disease. Study-wide background: It was over 5 years of antithyroid drugs, with positive TSH receptor antibodies, that meant persistent Graves' disease.

The sample's time point: persistent/refractory GD, antithyroid drugs over 5 years with positive TRAb. TCR sequences were obtained from RNA taken from PBMCs. American Thyroid Association guidelines defined Graves' disease diagnosis. This clonotype has a count of ten or more. Its antigen is not identified. The CDR3 extends over 13 amino acids. V was clipped by 5 bases and J by 7 bases, with 14 bases between them. Germline CDR1 MDHEN, CDR2 SYDVKM. Through Arm-PCR of CDR3 regions and iRepertoire HTBI primers, TCR beta libraries were built. MiXCR, applied by TCRdb to the multiplex PCR reads, yields one record per CDR3 protein. The sample records roughly 450,000 distinct CDR3 sequences, under 25% being singletons. Study-level findings and limits: The number of shared public clonotypes was higher in persistent patients (approximately 2,500) than new patients (about 910). Relative to newly diagnosed Graves' patients, persistent ones had lower TCR diversity.

The V and J genes are TRBV28 and TRBJ2-5, with D unresolved. This specimen was peripheral blood mononuclear cells (PBMCs), taken when the disease was refractory, from a patient treated with antithyroid drugs. The sequence was obtained from a female donor with Graves disease. CDR3 sequence (DNA): TGTGCCAGCAGTGACCAGGAATCGGGGACCCAGTACTTC. This encodes CASSDQESGTQYF.